This T cell receptor (beta chain) is from a study of OX40 agonist ivuxolimab in advanced cancers. Overall study context: At doses from 0.01 to 10 mg/kg, patients were given intravenous ivuxolimab every 2 weeks. Partial responses occurred in Three dose-escalation patients, one with hepatocellular carcinoma and two with cutaneous melanoma. Study-level results: Researchers report that CD8+ T cells had, on average, more expanded clones than CD4+.

The germline gives CDR1 MNHEY, CDR2 SVGAGI. The V segment lost 10 bases and the J segment 8 bases; nucleotides outside the gene matches: 15. The length of the CDR3 is 15 residues. TCRdb keeps only in-frame clones here, not all; method: immunoSEQ multiplex PCR. Of some 70,000 clones in the sample, 85% were seen once. On this clone itself: The antigen remains unidentified.

The sample consisted of CD4+ or CD8+ T cells sorted from blood, taken in a trial of the OX40 agonist ivuxolimab. J is TRBJ2-2 and V is TRBV6-5, with TRBD2 matching 8 bases. This clonotype was obtained from an adult with an advanced solid tumor such as melanoma, head and neck, liver or kidney cancer. The CDR3 here is CATTEWREVPGELFF. CDR3 DNA: TGTGCCACCACCGAGTGGCGGGAGGTCCCGGGGGAGCTGTTTTTT.